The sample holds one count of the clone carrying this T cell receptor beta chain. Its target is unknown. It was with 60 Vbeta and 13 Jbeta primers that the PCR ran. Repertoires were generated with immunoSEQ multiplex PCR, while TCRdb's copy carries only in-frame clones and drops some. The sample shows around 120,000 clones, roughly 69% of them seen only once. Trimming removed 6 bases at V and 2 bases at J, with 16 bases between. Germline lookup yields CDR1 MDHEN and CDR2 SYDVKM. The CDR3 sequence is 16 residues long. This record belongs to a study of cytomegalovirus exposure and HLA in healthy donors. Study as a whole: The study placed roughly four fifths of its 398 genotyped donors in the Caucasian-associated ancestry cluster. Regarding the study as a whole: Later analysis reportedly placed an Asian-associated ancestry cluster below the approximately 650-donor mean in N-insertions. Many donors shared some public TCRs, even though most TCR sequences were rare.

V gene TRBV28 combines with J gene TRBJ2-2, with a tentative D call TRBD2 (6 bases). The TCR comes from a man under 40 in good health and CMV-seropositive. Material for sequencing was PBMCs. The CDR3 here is CASSGSGRGNTGELFF. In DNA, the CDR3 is TGTGCCAGCAGCGGATCTGGGCGGGGAAACACCGGGGAGCTGTTTTTT.